A selection of T cell receptor beta chains follows, all from one sample in a study of T cells in Graves' hyperthyroidism and ophthalmopathy. TCRdb passed the multiplex PCR reads through MiXCR, listing each CDR3 protein once. Of roughly 600,000 distinct CDR3 sequences in the sample, about 14% were seen once. The material sequenced was blood. Receptor source: a woman in her 50s with Graves' ophthalmopathy. The CDR3 runs from the conserved cysteine through the conserved F or W. The D gene is left open where the match is weak. Clone sizes are given selectively: once, few, many, or a class where the clone is expanded.

d_call j_call v_call clone_size cdr3_aa cdr3_nt
. TRBJ2-5 TRBV27 many CASSPTGWQETQYF TGTGCCAGCAGCCCCACAGGTTGGCAAGAGACCCAGTACTTC
TRBD1 TRBJ1-6 TRBV29-1 . CSVRQGSSSPLHF TGCAGCGTAAGACAGGGCTCAAGTTCACCCCTCCACTTT
. TRBJ2-2 TRBV14 few CASSQVSSPGELFF TGTGCCAGCAGCCAAGTTAGTAGCCCCGGGGAGCTGTTTTTT
. TRBJ1-4 TRBV28 many CASSLPDGLVEKLFF TGTGCCAGCAGTCTCCCGGACGGTTTGGTCGAAAAACTGTTTTTT
. TRBJ2-7 TRBV29-1 . CSVTGPAEAYYEQYF TGCAGCGTTACGGGACCAGCGGAAGCTTACTACGAGCAGTACTTC
TRBD2 TRBJ2-2 TRBV10-3 . CAISDRGLAGASNTGELFF TGTGCCATCAGTGATAGAGGGCTAGCGGGAGCCTCGAACACCGGGGAGCTGTTTTTT
TRBD2 TRBJ2-1 TRBV2 many CATSPVSGRGEQFF TGTGCCACCTCCCCTGTCAGCGGGAGAGGTGAGCAGTTCTTC
TRBD2 TRBJ2-5 TRBV12-3/TRBV12-4 . CASRIATGTSGRTQETQYF TGTGCCAGCAGGATAGCGACCGGGACTAGCGGGCGGACGCAAGAGACCCAGTACTTC
TRBD2 TRBJ2-3 TRBV11-2 . CASSSGLGGTDTQYF TGTGCCAGCAGCTCAGGATTGGGAGGGACTGATACGCAGTATTTT
TRBD1 TRBJ1-2 TRBV5-1 few CASTPGGAHGYTF TGCGCCAGCACCCCAGGGGGCGCGCATGGCTACACCTTC
. TRBJ1-2 TRBV18 many CASSPDGEWVYGYTF TGTGCCAGCTCACCGGATGGGGAGTGGGTCTATGGCTACACCTTC
. TRBJ2-7 TRBV20-1 many CSARGQSTYEQYF TGCAGTGCTAGAGGGCAGAGCACCTACGAGCAGTACTTC
. TRBJ2-7 TRBV5-4 many CASSLGGPHSYEQYF TGTGCCAGCAGCTTGGGAGGGCCCCACTCCTACGAGCAGTACTTC
. TRBJ1-2 TRBV7-2 many CASSLGAGAGYTF TGTGCCAGCAGCCTCGGTGCCGGGGCTGGCTACACCTTC
TRBD1 TRBJ1-2 TRBV5-4 . CASSSPGQGPFYYTF TGTGCCAGCAGCTCCCCGGGACAGGGCCCTTTTTACTACACCTTC
TRBD1 TRBJ2-7 TRBV4-3 . CASSQVNRGRPYEQYF TGCGCCAGCAGCCAAGTGAACAGGGGGCGCCCCTACGAGCAGTACTTC
. TRBJ2-1 TRBV18 many CASSLPPDPGNEQFF TGTGCCAGCTCACTACCCCCCGATCCAGGCAATGAGCAGTTCTTC
TRBD1 TRBJ2-5 TRBV30 many CAWSVNRGRETQYF TGTGCCTGGAGTGTAAACAGGGGCCGAGAGACCCAGTACTTC
TRBD1 TRBJ2-7 TRBV6-1 . CASSFTGTESYEQYF TGTGCCAGCAGTTTTACCGGGACAGAGAGTTACGAGCAGTACTTC
TRBD2 TRBJ2-1 TRBV11-3 few CASSAPGSGLAANYNEQFF TGTGCCAGCAGCGCGCCCGGCTCGGGACTAGCGGCTAACTACAATGAGCAGTTCTTC
. TRBJ2-1 TRBV7-9 many CVSSLGGAGSYNEQFF TGTGTCAGCAGCTTAGGGGGGGCTGGCTCCTACAATGAGCAGTTCTTC
. TRBJ2-4 TRBV28 few CASSLWRGGVAGKNIQYF TGTGCCAGCAGTTTGTGGAGGGGGGGAGTTGCCGGGAAAAACATTCAGTACTTC
TRBD2 TRBJ2-1 TRBV7-2 many CASSRGGDLNEQFF TGTGCCAGCAGCCGGGGGGGGGACCTCAATGAGCAGTTCTTC
TRBD1 TRBJ1-4 TRBV28 few CASSVTGGVGEKLFF TGTGCCAGCAGTGTGACAGGGGGAGTGGGTGAAAAACTGTTTTTT
TRBD2 TRBJ2-1 TRBV29-1 few CSVVADTLAGRYNEQFF TGCAGCGTTGTAGCGGACACCTTAGCGGGAAGGTACAATGAGCAGTTCTTC
. TRBJ2-5 TRBV18 many CASSPFWQETQYF TGTGCCAGCTCACCGTTCTGGCAAGAGACCCAGTACTTC
. TRBJ1-6 TRBV20-1 . CSARTPIRANSPLHF TGCAGTGCTAGAACCCCGATTCGAGCTAATTCACCCCTCCACTTT
. TRBJ1-1 TRBV7-9 few CASSRRRGMNTEAFF TGTGCCAGCAGCCGAAGAAGGGGGATGAACACTGAAGCTTTCTTT
. TRBJ1-1 TRBV12-3/TRBV12-4 many CASSFLSNTEAFF TGTGCCAGCAGTTTCCTTTCGAACACTGAAGCTTTCTTT